This entry concerns a single T cell receptor beta chain. At sampling all donors were nominally healthy, likely with unrecorded immune exposures. Amplification used 60 Vbeta primers and 13 Jbeta primers. TCRdb's table, derived via immunoSEQ multiplex PCR, lists solely in-frame clones and lacks some. The sample features around 100,000 clones, with 0.55% to 0.65% in its top ten. V dropped 3 bases and J dropped 0; count of bases not matched to a gene: 1. CDR1 and CDR2 from the germline V gene are LNHDA and SQIVND (reference sequence). CDR3 length equals 16 residues. The data stem from a study of cytomegalovirus exposure and HLA in healthy donors.

The sequence derives from a man aged 50-60 years in good health and CMV-seronegative. The sequencing sample was made of PBMCs. The chain couples TRBV19 to TRBJ2-5; 13 bases are shared with TRBD2. CDR3 region: CASSIGTSGNQETQYF. CDR3 in DNA: TGTGCCAGTAGTATCGGGACTAGCGGGAACCAAGAGACCCAGTACTTC.